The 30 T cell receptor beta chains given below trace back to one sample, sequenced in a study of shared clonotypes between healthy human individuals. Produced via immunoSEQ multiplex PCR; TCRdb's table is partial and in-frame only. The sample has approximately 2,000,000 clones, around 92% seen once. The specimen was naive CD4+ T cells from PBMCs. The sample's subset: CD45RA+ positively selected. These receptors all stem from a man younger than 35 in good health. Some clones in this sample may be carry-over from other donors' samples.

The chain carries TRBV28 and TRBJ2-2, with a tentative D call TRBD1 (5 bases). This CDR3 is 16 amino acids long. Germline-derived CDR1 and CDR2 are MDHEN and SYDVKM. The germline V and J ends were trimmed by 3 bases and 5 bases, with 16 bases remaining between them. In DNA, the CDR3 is TGTGCCAGCAGTTTGGGGCAGGGCTCTCGGACCGGGGAGCTGTTTTTT. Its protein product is CASSLGQGSRTGELFF.

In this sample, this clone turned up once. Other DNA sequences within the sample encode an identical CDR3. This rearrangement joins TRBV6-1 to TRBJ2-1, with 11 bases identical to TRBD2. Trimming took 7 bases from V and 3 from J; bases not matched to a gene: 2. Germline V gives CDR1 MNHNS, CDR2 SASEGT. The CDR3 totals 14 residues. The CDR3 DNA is TGTGCCAGCACCGGGACTAGCGGCTACAATGAGCAGTTCTTC. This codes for CASTGTSGYNEQFF.

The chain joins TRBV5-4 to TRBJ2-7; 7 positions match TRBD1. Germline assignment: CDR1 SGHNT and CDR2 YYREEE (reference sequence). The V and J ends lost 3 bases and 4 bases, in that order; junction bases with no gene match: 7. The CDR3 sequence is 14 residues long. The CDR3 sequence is CASSWEGGRYEQYF. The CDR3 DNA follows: TGTGCCAGCAGCTGGGAAGGGGGCCGGTACGAGCAGTACTTC. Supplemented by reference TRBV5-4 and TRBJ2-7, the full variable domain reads ETGVTQSPTHLIKTRGQQVTLRCSSQSGHNTVSWYQQALGQGPQFIFQYYREEENGRGNFPPRFSGLQFPNYSSELNVNALELDDSALYLCASSWEGGRYEQYFGPGTRLTVT.

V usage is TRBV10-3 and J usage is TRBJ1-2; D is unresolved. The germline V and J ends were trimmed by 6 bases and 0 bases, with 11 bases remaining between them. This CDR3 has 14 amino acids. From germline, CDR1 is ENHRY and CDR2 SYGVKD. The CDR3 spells CAIRKDGTNYGYTF. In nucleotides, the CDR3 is TGTGCCATCAGGAAAGACGGGACTAACTATGGCTACACCTTC.

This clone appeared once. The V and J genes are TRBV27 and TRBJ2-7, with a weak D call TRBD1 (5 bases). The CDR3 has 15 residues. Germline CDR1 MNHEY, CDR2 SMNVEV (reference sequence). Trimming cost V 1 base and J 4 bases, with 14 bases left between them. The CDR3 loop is CASSLYRSLLYEQYF. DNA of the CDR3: TGTGCCAGCAGTTTATACAGGAGTCTCCTGTACGAGCAGTACTTC.

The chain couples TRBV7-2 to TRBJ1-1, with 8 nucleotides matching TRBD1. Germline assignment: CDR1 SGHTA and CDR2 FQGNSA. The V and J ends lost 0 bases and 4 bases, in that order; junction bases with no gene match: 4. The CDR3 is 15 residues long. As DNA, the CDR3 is TGTGCCAGCAGCTTAGCGACGACAGGGGTCACTGAAGCTTTCTTT. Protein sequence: CASSLATTGVTEAFF. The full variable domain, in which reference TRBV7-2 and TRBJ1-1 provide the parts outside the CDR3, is GAGVSQSPSNKVTEKGKDVELRCDPISGHTALYWYRQSLGQGLEFLIYFQGNSAPDKSGLPSDRFSAERTGGSVSTLTIQRTQQEDSAVYLCASSLATTGVTEAFFGQGTRLTVV.

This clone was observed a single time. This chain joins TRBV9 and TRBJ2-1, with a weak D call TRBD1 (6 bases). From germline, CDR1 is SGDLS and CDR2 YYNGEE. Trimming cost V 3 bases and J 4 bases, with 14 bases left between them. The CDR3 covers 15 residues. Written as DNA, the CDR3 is TGTGCCAGCAGCGCCGACAGGACCCGATACAATGAGCAGTTCTTC. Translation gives CASSADRTRYNEQFF.

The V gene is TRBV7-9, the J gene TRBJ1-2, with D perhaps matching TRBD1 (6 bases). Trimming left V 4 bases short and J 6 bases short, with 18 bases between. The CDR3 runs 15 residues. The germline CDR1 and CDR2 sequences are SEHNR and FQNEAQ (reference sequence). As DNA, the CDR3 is TGTGCCAGCAGCTGGCCCGGTTCGGGGGGCGATGGCTACACCTTC. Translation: CASSWPGSGGDGYTF.

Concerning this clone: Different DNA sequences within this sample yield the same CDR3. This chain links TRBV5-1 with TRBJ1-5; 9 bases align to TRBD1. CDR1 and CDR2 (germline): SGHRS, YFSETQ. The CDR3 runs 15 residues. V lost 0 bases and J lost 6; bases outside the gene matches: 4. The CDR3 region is CASSLATGGGQPQHF. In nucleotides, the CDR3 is TGCGCCAGCAGCTTGGCGACAGGGGGAGGTCAGCCCCAGCATTTT.

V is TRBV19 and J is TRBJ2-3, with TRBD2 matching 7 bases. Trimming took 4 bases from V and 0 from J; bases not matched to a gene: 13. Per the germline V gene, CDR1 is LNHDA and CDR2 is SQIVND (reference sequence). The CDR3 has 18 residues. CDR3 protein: CASSRTIRQGGSTDTQYF. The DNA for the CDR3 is TGTGCCAGTAGTAGAACGATACGCCAGGGAGGGAGCACAGATACGCAGTATTTT. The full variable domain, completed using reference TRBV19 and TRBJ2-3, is DGGITQSPKYLFRKEGQNVTLSCEQNLNHDAMYWYRQDPGQGLRLIYYSQIVNDFQKGDIAEGYSVSREKKESFPLTVTSAQKNPTAFYLCASSRTIRQGGSTDTQYFGPGTRLTVL.

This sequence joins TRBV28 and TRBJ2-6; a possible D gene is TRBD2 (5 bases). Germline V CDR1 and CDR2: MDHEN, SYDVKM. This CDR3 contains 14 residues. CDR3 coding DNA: TGTGCTATCGGTCGGGGCTCTGGGGCCAACGTCCTGACTTTC. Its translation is CAIGRGSGANVLTF.

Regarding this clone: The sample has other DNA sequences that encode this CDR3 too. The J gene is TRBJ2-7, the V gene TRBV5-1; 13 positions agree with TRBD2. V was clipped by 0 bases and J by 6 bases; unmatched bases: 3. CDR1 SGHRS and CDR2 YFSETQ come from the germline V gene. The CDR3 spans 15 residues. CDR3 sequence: CASSLGLAGGGEQYF. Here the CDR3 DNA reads TGCGCCAGCAGCTTGGGACTAGCGGGAGGTGGCGAGCAGTACTTC.

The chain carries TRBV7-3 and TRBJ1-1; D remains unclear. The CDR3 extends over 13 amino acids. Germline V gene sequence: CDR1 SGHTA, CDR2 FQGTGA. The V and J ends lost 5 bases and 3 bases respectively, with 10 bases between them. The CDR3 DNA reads TGTGCCAGCAGCAGACTAGTACACACTGAAGCTTTCTTT. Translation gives CASSRLVHTEAFF.

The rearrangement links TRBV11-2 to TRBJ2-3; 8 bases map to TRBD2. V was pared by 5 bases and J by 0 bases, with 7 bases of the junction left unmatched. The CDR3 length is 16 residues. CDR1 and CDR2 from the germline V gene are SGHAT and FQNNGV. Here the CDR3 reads CASSSRTSRSTDTQYF. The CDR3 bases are TGTGCCAGCAGCAGTCGGACTAGCCGGAGCACAGATACGCAGTATTTT.

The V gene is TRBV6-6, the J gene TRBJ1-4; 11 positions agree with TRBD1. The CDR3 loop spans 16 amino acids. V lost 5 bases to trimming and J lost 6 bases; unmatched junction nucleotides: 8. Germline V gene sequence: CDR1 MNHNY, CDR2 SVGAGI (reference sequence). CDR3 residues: CASSQPGQGGHEKLFF. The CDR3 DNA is TGTGCCAGCAGTCAACCGGGACAGGGGGGGCATGAAAAACTGTTTTTT.

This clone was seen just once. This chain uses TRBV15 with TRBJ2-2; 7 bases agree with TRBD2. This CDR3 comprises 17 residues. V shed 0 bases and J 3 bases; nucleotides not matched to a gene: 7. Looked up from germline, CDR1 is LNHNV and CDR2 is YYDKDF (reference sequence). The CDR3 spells CATSREPSGPHTGELFF. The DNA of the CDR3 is TGTGCCACCAGCAGAGAGCCTAGCGGCCCACACACCGGGGAGCTGTTTTTT.

The CDR3 bases are TGCGCCAGCAGCGGGGGGTCGCTCGAGCAGTACTTC. Its translation is CASSGGSLEQYF. The chain carries TRBV5-1 and TRBJ2-7, with D possibly matching TRBD2 (6 bases). Germline assignment: CDR1 SGHRS and CDR2 YFSETQ. The CDR3 totals 12 residues. Trimming pared 4 bases from V and 6 bases from J, leaving 11 bases between. Filled out from reference TRBV5-1 and TRBJ2-7, the complete variable domain reads KAGVTQTPRYLIKTRGQQVTLSCSPISGHRSVSWYQQTPGQGLQFLFEYFSETQRNKGNFPGRFSGRQFSNSRSEMNVSTLELGDSALYLCASSGGSLEQYFGPGTRLTVT.

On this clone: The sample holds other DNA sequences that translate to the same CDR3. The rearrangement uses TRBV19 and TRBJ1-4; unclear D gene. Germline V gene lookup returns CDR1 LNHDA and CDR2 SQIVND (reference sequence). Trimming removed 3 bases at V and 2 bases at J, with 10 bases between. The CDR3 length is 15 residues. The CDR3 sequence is CASSMGGATNEKLFF. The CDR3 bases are TGTGCCAGTAGTATGGGAGGTGCGACTAATGAAAAACTGTTTTTT.

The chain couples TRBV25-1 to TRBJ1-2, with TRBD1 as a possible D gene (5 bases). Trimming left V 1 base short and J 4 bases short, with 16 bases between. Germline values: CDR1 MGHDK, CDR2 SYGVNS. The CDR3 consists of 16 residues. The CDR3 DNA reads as TGTGCCAGCAGTGAATTGAAGCGGGACGGAGGCTATGGCTACACCTTC. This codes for CASSELKRDGGYGYTF.

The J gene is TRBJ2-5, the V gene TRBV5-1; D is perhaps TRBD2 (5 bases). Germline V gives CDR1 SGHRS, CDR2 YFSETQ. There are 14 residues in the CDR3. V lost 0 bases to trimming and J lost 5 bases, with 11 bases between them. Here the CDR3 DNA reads TGCGCCAGCAGCTTGGAGCGGCTTGGGGAGACCCAGTACTTC. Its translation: CASSLERLGETQYF. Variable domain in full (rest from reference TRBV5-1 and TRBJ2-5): KAGVTQTPRYLIKTRGQQVTLSCSPISGHRSVSWYQQTPGQGLQFLFEYFSETQRNKGNFPGRFSGRQFSNSRSEMNVSTLELGDSALYLCASSLERLGETQYFGPGTRLLVL.

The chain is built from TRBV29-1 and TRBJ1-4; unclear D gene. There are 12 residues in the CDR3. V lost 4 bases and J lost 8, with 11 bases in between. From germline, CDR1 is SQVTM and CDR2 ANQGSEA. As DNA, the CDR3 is TGCAGCGTTGGGGAACTGGGAGAAAAACTGTTTTTT. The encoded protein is CSVGELGEKLFF. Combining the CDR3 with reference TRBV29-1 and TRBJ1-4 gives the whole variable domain SAVISQKPSRDICQRGTSLTIQCQVDSQVTMMFWYRQQPGQSLTLIATANQGSEATYESGFVIDKFPISRPNLTFSTLTVSNMSPEDSSIYLCSVGELGEKLFFGSGTQLSVL.

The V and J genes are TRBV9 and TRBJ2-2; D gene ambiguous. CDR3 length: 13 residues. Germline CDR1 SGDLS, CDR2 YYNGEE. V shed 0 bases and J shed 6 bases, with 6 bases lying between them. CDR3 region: CASSVGTPGELFF. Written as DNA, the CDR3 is TGTGCCAGCAGCGTAGGAACCCCCGGGGAGCTGTTTTTT.

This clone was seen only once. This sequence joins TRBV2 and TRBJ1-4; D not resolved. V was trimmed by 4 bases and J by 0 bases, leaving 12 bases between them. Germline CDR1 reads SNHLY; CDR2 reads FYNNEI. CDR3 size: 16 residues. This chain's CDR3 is CASSGADGTTNEKLFF. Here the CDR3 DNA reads TGTGCCAGCAGTGGAGCCGATGGGACAACTAATGAAAAACTGTTTTTT.

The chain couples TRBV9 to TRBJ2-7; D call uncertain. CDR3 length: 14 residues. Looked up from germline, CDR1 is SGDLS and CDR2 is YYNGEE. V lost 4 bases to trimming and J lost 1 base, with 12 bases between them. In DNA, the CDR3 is TGTGCCAGCAGCACTCAACTCTATTCCTACGAGCAGTACTTC. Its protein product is CASSTQLYSYEQYF.

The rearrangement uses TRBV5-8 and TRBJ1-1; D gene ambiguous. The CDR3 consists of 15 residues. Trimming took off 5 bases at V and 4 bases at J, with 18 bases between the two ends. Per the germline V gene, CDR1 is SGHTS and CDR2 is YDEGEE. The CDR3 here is CASRPRTSWGTEAFF. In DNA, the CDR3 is TGTGCCAGCAGGCCGCGGACTTCGTGGGGCACTGAAGCTTTCTTT.

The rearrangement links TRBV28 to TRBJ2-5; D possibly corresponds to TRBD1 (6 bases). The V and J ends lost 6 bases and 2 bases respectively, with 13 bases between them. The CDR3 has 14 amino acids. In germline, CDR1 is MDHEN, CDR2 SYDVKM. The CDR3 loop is CASSPTGKQETQYF. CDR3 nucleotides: TGTGCCAGCAGCCCTACAGGGAAGCAAGAGACCCAGTACTTC.

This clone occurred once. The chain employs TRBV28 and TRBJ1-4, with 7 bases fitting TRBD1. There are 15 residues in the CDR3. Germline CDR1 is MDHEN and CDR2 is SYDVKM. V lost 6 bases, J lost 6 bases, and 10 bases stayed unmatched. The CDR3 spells CASSPQGGEYEKLFF. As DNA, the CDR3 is TGTGCCAGCAGCCCTCAGGGGGGGGAGTATGAAAAACTGTTTTTT.

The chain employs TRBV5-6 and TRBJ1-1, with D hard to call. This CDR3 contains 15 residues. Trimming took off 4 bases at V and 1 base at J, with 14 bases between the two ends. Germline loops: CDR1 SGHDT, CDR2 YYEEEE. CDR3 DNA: TGTGCCAGCAGCCCCGCCGGACGAGGGAACACTGAAGCTTTCTTT. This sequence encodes CASSPAGRGNTEAFF.

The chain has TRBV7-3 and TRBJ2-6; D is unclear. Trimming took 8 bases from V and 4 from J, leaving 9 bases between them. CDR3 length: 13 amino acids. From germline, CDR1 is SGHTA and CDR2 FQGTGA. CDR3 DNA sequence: TGTGCCAGCTCGACTGAGGGGGCCAACGTCCTGACTTTC. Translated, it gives CASSTEGANVLTF.

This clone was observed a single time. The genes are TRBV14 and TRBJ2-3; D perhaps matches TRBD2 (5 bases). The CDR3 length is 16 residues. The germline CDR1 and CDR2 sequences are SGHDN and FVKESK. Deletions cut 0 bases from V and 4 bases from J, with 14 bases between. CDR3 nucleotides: TGTGCCAGCAGCCAAGAAGGGAGAGCGGCGGCAGATACGCAGTATTTT. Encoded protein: CASSQEGRAAADTQYF. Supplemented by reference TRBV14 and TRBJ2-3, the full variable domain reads EAGVTQFPSHSVIEKGQTVTLRCDPISGHDNLYWYRRVMGKEIKFLLHFVKESKQDESGMPNNRFLAERTGGTYSTLKVQPAELEDSGVYFCASSQEGRAAADTQYFGPGTRLTVL.